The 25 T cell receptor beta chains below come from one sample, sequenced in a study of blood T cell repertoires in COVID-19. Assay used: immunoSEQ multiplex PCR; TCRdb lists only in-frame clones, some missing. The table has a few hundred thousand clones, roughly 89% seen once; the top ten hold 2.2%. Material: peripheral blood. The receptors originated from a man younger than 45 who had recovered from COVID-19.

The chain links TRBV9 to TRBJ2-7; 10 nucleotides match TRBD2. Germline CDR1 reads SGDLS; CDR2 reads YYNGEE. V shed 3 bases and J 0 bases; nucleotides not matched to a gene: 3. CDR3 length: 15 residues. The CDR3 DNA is TGTGCCAGCAGCGAGCGGGGGGGCTACTCCTACGAGCAGTACTTC. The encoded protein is CASSERGGYSYEQYF.

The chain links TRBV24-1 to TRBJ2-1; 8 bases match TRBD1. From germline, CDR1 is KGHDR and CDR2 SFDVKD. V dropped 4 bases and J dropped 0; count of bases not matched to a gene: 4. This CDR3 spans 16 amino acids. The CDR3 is CATSDRTGGSYNEQFF. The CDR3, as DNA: TGTGCCACCAGTGACCGAACAGGGGGCTCCTACAATGAGCAGTTCTTC.

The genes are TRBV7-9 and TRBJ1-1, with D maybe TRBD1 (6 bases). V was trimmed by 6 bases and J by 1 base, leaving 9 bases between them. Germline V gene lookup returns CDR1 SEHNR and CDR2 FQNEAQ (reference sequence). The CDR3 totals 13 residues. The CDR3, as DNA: TGTGCCAGCAGACAAGGGGGGAACACTGAAGCTTTCTTT. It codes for CASRQGGNTEAFF.

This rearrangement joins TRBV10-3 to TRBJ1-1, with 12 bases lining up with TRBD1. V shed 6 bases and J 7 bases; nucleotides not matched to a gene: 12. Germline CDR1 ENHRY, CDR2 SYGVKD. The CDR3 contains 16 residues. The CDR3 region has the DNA TGTGCCATCAGCGCCAGGGACAGGGGGCGGGAAGATGAAGCTTTCTTT. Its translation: CAISARDRGREDEAFF.

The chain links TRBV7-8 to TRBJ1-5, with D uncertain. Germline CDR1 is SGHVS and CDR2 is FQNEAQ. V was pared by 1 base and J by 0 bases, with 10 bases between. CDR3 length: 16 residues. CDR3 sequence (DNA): TGTGCCAGCAGCTTAGTAACCGGGAATAGCAATCAGCCCCAGCATTTT. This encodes CASSLVTGNSNQPQHF.

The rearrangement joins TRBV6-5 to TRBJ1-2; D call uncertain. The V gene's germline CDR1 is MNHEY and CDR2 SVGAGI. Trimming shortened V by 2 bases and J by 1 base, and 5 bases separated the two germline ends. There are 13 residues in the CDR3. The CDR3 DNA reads TGTGCCAGCAGTTACGCAGTTAACTATGGCTACACCTTC. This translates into CASSYAVNYGYTF.

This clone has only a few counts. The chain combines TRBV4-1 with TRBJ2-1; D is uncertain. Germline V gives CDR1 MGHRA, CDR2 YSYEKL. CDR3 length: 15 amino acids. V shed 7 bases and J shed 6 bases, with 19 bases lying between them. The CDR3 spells CASTRLPSSLNEQFF. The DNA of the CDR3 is TGCGCCAGCACCCGACTCCCTTCCAGCCTCAATGAGCAGTTCTTC.

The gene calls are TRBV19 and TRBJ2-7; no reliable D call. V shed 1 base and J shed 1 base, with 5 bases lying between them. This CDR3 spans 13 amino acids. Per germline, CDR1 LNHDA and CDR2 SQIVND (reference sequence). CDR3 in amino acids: CASSIAFSYEQYF. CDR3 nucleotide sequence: TGTGCCAGTAGTATAGCCTTTTCCTACGAGCAGTACTTC.

For the CDR3, the DNA is TGTGCCAGCAGCTTAGGTGCGGTTTACGAGCAGTACTTC. Translated: CASSLGAVYEQYF. The chain carries TRBV13 and TRBJ2-7; no firm D call. The CDR3 has 13 amino acids. The V and J ends lost 0 bases and 4 bases respectively, with 7 bases between them. Per the germline V gene, CDR1 is PRHDT and CDR2 is FYEKMQ (reference sequence). Full variable domain (rest looked up from reference TRBV13 and TRBJ2-7): AAGVIQSPRHLIKEKRETATLKCYPIPRHDTVYWYQQGPGQDPQFLISFYEKMQSDKGSIPDRFSAQQFSDYHSELNMSSLELGDSALYFCASSLGAVYEQYFGPGTRLTVT.

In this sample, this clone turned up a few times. The CDR3 is CASATGTGGEGYTF. The CDR3 DNA follows: TGTGCCAGCGCGACCGGGACAGGGGGCGAAGGCTACACCTTC. The chain recombines TRBV6-4 with TRBJ1-2; 12 bases are shared with TRBD1. CDR1 and CDR2 from the germline V gene are MRHNA and SNTAGT. V was pared by 8 bases and J by 8 bases, with 9 bases of the junction left unmatched. There are 14 residues in the CDR3.

The chain's CDR3 is CATSDPDRVNTGELFF. CDR3 bases: TGTGCCACCAGTGATCCCGACAGGGTGAACACCGGGGAGCTGTTTTTT. This chain joins TRBV24-1 and TRBJ2-2, with 7 nucleotides matching TRBD1. The CDR3 loop spans 16 amino acids. The germline V gene encodes CDR1 KGHDR and CDR2 SFDVKD. The trim removed 3 bases at V and 1 base at J, leaving 4 bases unmatched.

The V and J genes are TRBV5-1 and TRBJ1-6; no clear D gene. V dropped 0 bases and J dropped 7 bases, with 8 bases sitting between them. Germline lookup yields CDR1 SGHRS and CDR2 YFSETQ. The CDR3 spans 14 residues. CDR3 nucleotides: TGCGCCAGCAGCTTGGATGCGGCAAATTCACCCCTCCACTTT. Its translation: CASSLDAANSPLHF.

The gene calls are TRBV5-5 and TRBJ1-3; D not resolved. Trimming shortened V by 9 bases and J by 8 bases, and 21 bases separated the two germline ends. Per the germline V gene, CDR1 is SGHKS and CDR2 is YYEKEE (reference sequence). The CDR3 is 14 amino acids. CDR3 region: CATTPSPASDTIYF. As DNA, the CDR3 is TGTGCCACCACTCCCTCCCCCGCGTCGGACACCATATATTTT.

The CDR3 protein is CASSLGLLRSTNEKLFF. The CDR3 DNA sequence: TGTGCCAGCAGCTTGGGTCTGCTCAGGTCAACTAATGAAAAACTGTTTTTT. The chain joins TRBV5-8 to TRBJ1-4; D uncertain. The CDR3 runs 17 residues. Between the trimmed V and J ends, which lost 0 bases and 0 bases, there was a span of 12 bases. The V gene's germline CDR1 is SGHTS and CDR2 YDEGEE.

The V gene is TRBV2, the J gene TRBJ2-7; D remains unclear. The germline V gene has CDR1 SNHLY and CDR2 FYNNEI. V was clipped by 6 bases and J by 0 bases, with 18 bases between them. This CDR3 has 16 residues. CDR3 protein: CASRSPFEVNSYEQYF. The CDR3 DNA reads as TGTGCCAGCAGATCTCCTTTTGAGGTGAACTCCTACGAGCAGTACTTC.

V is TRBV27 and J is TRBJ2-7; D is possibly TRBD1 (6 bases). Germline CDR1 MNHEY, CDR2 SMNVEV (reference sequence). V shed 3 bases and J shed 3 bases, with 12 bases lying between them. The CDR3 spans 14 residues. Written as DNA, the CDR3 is TGTGCCAGCAGTTTCAACAGGGAGCGCTACGAGCAGTACTTC. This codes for CASSFNRERYEQYF.

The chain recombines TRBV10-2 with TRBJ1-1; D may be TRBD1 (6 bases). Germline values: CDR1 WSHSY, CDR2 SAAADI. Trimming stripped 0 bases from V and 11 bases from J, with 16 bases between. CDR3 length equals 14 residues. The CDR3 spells CASSESWGQRRAFF. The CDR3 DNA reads TGCGCCAGCAGTGAGTCGTGGGGACAAAGAAGGGCTTTCTTT.

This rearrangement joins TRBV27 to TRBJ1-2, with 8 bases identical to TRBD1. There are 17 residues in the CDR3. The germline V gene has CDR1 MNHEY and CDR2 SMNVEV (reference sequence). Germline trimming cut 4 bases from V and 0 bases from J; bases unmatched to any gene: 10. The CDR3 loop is CASSSTGDYNTNYGYTF. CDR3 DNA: TGTGCCAGCAGTTCGACAGGGGACTACAACACTAACTATGGCTACACCTTC.

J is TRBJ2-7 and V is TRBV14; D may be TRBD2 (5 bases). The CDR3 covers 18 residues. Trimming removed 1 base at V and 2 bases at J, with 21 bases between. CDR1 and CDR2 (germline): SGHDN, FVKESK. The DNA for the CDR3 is TGTGCCAGCAGCCAAGCCCCTCGGGAAGGGTTCCGAACCTACGAGCAGTACTTC. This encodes CASSQAPREGFRTYEQYF.

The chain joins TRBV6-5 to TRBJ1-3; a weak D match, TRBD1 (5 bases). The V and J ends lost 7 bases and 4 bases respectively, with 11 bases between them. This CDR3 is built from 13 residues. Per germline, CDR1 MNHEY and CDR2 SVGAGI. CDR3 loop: CASKPRAGNTIYF. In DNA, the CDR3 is TGTGCCAGCAAGCCCAGGGCCGGAAACACCATATATTTT.

The chain's CDR3 is CACNDRRSYNEQFF. The CDR3 DNA reads as TGTGCCTGTAATGACAGGAGGTCCTACAATGAGCAGTTCTTC. The V gene is TRBV30, the J gene TRBJ2-1; D perhaps matches TRBD1 (6 bases). Germline loops: CDR1 GTSNPN, CDR2 SVGIG (reference sequence). The germline V and J ends were trimmed by 6 bases and 1 base, with 13 bases remaining between them. CDR3 length: 14 residues.

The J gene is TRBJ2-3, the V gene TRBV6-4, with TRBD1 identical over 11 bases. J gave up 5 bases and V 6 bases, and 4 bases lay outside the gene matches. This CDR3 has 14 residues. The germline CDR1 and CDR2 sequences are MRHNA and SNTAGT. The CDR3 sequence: CASRMDRGRDTQYF. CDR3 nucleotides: TGTGCCAGCAGGATGGACAGGGGGCGAGATACGCAGTATTTT.

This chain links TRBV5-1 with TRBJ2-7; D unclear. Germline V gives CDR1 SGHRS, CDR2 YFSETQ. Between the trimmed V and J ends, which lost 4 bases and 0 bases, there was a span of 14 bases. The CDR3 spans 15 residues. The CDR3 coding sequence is TGCGCCAGCAGCCCGGAACAGATGAGCTCCTACGAGCAGTACTTC. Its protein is CASSPEQMSSYEQYF.

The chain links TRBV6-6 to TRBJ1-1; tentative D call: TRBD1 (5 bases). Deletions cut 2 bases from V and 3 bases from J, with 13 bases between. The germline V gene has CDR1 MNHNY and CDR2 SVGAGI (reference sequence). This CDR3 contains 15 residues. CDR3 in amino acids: CASSYGNKGDTEAFF. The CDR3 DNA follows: TGTGCCAGCAGTTACGGAAATAAAGGGGACACTGAAGCTTTCTTT.

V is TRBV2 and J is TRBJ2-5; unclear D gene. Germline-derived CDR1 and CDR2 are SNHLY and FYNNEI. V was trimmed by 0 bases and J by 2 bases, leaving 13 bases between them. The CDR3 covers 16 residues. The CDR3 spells CASSEARRLLQETQYF. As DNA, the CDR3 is TGTGCCAGCAGTGAAGCAAGGAGACTGCTACAAGAGACCCAGTACTTC.